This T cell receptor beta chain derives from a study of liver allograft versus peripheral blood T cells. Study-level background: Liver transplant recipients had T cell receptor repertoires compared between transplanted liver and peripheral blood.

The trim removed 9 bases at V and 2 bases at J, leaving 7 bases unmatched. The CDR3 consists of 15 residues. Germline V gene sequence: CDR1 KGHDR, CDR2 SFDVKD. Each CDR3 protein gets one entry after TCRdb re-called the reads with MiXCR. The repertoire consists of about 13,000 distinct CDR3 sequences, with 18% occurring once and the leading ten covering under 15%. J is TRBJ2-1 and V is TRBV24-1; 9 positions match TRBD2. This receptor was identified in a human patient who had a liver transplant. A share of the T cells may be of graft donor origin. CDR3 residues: CATGATSGAYNEQFF. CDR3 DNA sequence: TGTGCCACCGGTGCGACTAGCGGCGCCTACAATGAGCAGTTCTTC.